Shown below are 32 T cell receptor beta chains from a single sample sequenced in a study of CD8 T cells in ankylosing spondylitis. TCRdb analysed the 5' RACE reads with MiXCR anew, one entry per CDR3 protein. In the table there are about 310,000 distinct CDR3 sequences, less than 25% of which are singletons. Input material: blood, either unsorted or a sorted T cell fraction (not recorded which). The receptors shown here come from a female donor with ankylosing spondylitis or in good health (not recorded which).

The J gene is TRBJ2-3, the V gene TRBV12-3 or TRBV12-4, with no clear D. Trimming pared 6 bases from V and 5 bases from J, leaving 9 bases between. This CDR3 contains 12 residues. CDR3 in DNA: TGTGCCAGCAGCGCGCACGGAGATACGCAGTATTTT. Amino acids: CASSAHGDTQYF.

In its sample, this clonotype was seen a few times. The chain is built from TRBV7-2 and TRBJ2-1; D is uncertain. Trimming removed 0 bases from V and 8 bases from J, with 14 bases in between. The CDR3 runs to 15 residues. Germline loops: CDR1 SGHTA, CDR2 FQGNSA. The CDR3 loop is CASSLAGQKTDEQFF. DNA of the CDR3: TGTGCCAGCAGCTTAGCGGGTCAGAAGACCGATGAGCAGTTCTTC.

V usage is TRBV12-3 or TRBV12-4 and J usage is TRBJ2-5, with D possibly TRBD1 on 7 matching bases. This CDR3 is built from 14 residues. Trimming left V 5 bases short and J 5 bases short, with 15 bases between. The CDR3 spells CASSPSRGRETQYF. CDR3 bases: TGTGCCAGCAGTCCCTCCAGGGGGAGGGAGACCCAGTACTTC.

CDR3 protein: CASKTGRWSTDTQYF. CDR3 sequence (DNA): TGTGCCAGCAAGACAGGGAGGTGGAGCACAGATACGCAGTATTTT. V and J are TRBV6-2 or TRBV6-3 and TRBJ2-3, with D maybe TRBD1 (7 bases). This CDR3 has 15 residues. V lost 7 bases and J lost 0, with 14 bases in between. Per germline, CDR1 MNHEY and CDR2 SVGEGT.

This chain connects TRBV20-1 to TRBJ2-1; a weak D match, TRBD2 (6 bases). Per the germline V gene, CDR1 is DFQATT and CDR2 is SNEGSKA (reference sequence). V was shortened by 4 bases and J by 4 bases, with 29 bases between the two germline ends. The CDR3 spans 19 residues. The CDR3 region is CSAIKPPPNGRGVYNEQFF. The CDR3 DNA reads TGCAGTGCTATAAAACCCCCACCCAACGGGAGAGGGGTTTACAATGAGCAGTTCTTC.

This clonotype turned up a few times. The chain joins TRBV20-1 to TRBJ1-2; D perhaps matches TRBD1 (5 bases). The CDR3 contains 12 residues. Germline CDR1 and CDR2: DFQATT and SNEGSKA (reference sequence). Trimming shortened V by 6 bases and J by 6 bases, and 14 bases separated the two germline ends. CDR3: CSAPGLEDGYTF. The CDR3 region has the DNA TGCAGTGCACCGGGACTCGAGGATGGCTACACCTTC.

This chain uses TRBV5-5 with TRBJ2-7, with 7 positions matching TRBD2. V dropped 3 bases and J dropped 4; count of bases not matched to a gene: 10. Per the germline V gene, CDR1 is SGHKS and CDR2 is YYEKEE (reference sequence). The length of the CDR3 is 15 residues. CDR3: CASSSREAGLYEQYF. The CDR3, as DNA: TGTGCCAGCAGCTCCCGGGAAGCGGGGTTGTACGAGCAGTACTTC.

The gene calls are TRBV9 and TRBJ2-1; 9 bases align to TRBD2. The CDR3 extends over 17 amino acids. Trimming took 1 base from V and 1 from J; bases not matched to a gene: 6. Germline values: CDR1 SGDLS, CDR2 YYNGEE. The CDR3 DNA reads TGTGCCAGCAGCGTATTTGGCGGGAGGGCGTCCTACAATGAGCAGTTCTTC. It yields the protein CASSVFGGRASYNEQFF.

This clonotype was seen at least ten times. The rearrangement links TRBV10-3 to TRBJ1-5, with D possibly being TRBD1 (6 bases). V lost 10 bases and J lost 5, with 15 bases in between. Per germline, CDR1 ENHRY and CDR2 SYGVKD. This CDR3 has 13 amino acids. The CDR3 coding sequence is TGTGCCACCTCTCCGGACAGCGATCAGCCCCAGCATTTT. Encoded protein: CATSPDSDQPQHF.

There are a few counts of this clonotype. The chain carries TRBV12-3 or TRBV12-4 and TRBJ2-7, with a possible D match to TRBD1 (6 bases). V lost 6 bases and J lost 3, with 15 bases in between. The CDR3 is 14 residues long. The CDR3 is CASSPLVGGYEQYF. The CDR3 nucleotides are TGTGCCAGCAGCCCTCTGGTAGGGGGCTACGAGCAGTACTTC.

In its sample, this clonotype was seen a few times. The chain uses TRBV29-1 and TRBJ2-3; D is undetermined. This CDR3 spans 13 amino acids. Trimming stripped 7 bases from V and 3 bases from J, with 14 bases between. Germline CDR1 and CDR2: SQVTM and ANQGSEA. CDR3 loop: CSALRTRTDTQYF. The CDR3 DNA is TGCAGCGCCCTCCGGACCAGGACAGATACGCAGTATTTT.

This clonotype was seen a few times. The chain links TRBV6-2 or TRBV6-3 to TRBJ2-1, with 8 positions matching TRBD2. Germline V gene lookup returns CDR1 MNHEY and CDR2 SVGEGT. V lost 2 bases, J lost 0 bases, and 9 bases stayed unmatched. CDR3 length equals 18 residues. CDR3 DNA sequence: TGTGCCAGCAGTTACGGGCTAGCGGGCAGGAGCTCCTACAATGAGCAGTTCTTC. Its protein product is CASSYGLAGRSSYNEQFF.

This clonotype was observed a few times. This chain links TRBV20-1 with TRBJ2-5; no firm D call. The V end was cut by 8 bases, the J end by 5 bases, with 15 bases between. CDR1 is DFQATT and CDR2 is SNEGSKA in the germline V gene (reference sequence). The CDR3 sequence is 12 residues long. The CDR3 sequence is CSTLASTETQYF. Written as DNA, the CDR3 is TGCAGTACTTTGGCCTCAACGGAGACCCAGTACTTC.

This clonotype came up a few times. The chain links TRBV20-1 to TRBJ2-2, with 8 bases fitting TRBD2. V was clipped by 4 bases and J by 7 bases; unmatched bases: 8. Germline CDR1 and CDR2: DFQATT and SNEGSKA (reference sequence). The CDR3 is 14 residues long. Here the CDR3 reads CSANEREMVGELFF. The CDR3 nucleotides read TGCAGTGCTAATGAGCGGGAGATGGTCGGGGAGCTGTTTTTT.

This clonotype was seen a handful of times. The chain carries TRBV6-4 and TRBJ1-1, with D uncertain. The CDR3 consists of 13 residues. V lost 4 bases and J 5 bases, leaving 11 bases between the germline ends. Germline CDR1 and CDR2: MRHNA and SNTAGT. In DNA, the CDR3 is TGTGCCAGCAGTGCCTCCGGGGTGACTGAAGCTTTCTTT. This codes for CASSASGVTEAFF.

V usage is TRBV6-1 and J usage is TRBJ2-7, with D perhaps assigned TRBD1 or TRBD2 (5 bases each). The CDR3 consists of 15 residues. CDR1 is MNHNS and CDR2 is SASEGT in the germline V gene. Between the trimmed V and J ends, which lost 9 bases and 0 bases, there was a span of 18 bases. The CDR3 here is CASHGAGKVSYEQYF. DNA for the CDR3: TGTGCCAGTCACGGGGCAGGGAAGGTCTCCTACGAGCAGTACTTC.

The genes are TRBV5-1 and TRBJ2-7; 8 bases agree with TRBD2. V trimming: 4 bases; J trimming: 0 bases; junction bases outside the gene matches: 9. This CDR3 comprises 16 residues. Per germline, CDR1 SGHRS and CDR2 YFSETQ. The chain's CDR3 is CASSKGSGTSSYEQYF. CDR3 in DNA: TGCGCCAGCAGCAAAGGATCCGGGACTAGCTCCTACGAGCAGTACTTC.

This clonotype came up a few times. The V and J genes are TRBV11-3 and TRBJ1-5, with D maybe TRBD1 (6 bases). Trimming shortened V by 1 base and J by 7 bases, and 14 bases separated the two germline ends. The CDR3 runs 15 residues. Germline CDR1 is SGHNT and CDR2 is YENEEA. The CDR3 DNA follows: TGTGCCAGCAGCTTAGTTGGTACAGGGAGGCAGCCCCAGCATTTT. Translated, it gives CASSLVGTGRQPQHF.

The V gene is TRBV9, the J gene TRBJ2-1; D is perhaps TRBD1 or TRBD2 (5 bases each). V lost 0 bases and J 1 base, leaving 8 bases between the germline ends. CDR1 is SGDLS and CDR2 is YYNGEE in the germline V gene. The CDR3 runs 15 residues. The CDR3: CASSVVGGSYNEQFF. CDR3 DNA: TGTGCCAGCAGCGTAGTTGGGGGTTCCTACAATGAGCAGTTCTTC.

V is TRBV6-1 and J is TRBJ1-3; D not certain. CDR1 is MNHNS, CDR2 SASEGT, per germline. V was cut by 7 bases and J by 2 bases, with 12 bases left in between. The CDR3 runs 14 residues. The DNA for the CDR3 is TGTGCCAGCATCTCCGGTAGTGCTGGAAACACCATATATTTT. Amino acid sequence: CASISGSAGNTIYF.

This clonotype appeared many times. The V call is TRBV29-1, the J call TRBJ2-1; 7 bases are a match to TRBD1. Unmatched junction bases numbered 8, after V lost 5 bases and J lost 1 base. Germline V gene sequence: CDR1 SQVTM, CDR2 ANQGSEA. The CDR3 contains 15 residues. The DNA of the CDR3 is TGCAGCGTTCCCCCGGGACAGCCATCCTACAATGAGCAGTTCTTC. Translated, it gives CSVPPGQPSYNEQFF.

This clonotype was seen more than once but under ten times. The chain combines TRBV7-8 with TRBJ2-6, with no clear D. CDR3 size: 17 residues. Germline CDR1 is SGHVS and CDR2 is FQNEAQ. Trimming took off 3 bases at V and 0 bases at J, with 12 bases between the two ends. CDR3 coding DNA: TGTGCCAGCAGCTTGAGTTGGCGGCCCTCTGGGGCCAACGTCCTGACTTTC. It codes for CASSLSWRPSGANVLTF.

This clonotype was counted many times. This chain connects TRBV5-5 to TRBJ2-2, with 10 bases identical to TRBD1. CDR3 length: 15 amino acids. The germline V gene encodes CDR1 SGHKS and CDR2 YYEKEE (reference sequence). V was pared by 5 bases and J by 7 bases, with 8 bases of the junction left unmatched. The chain's CDR3 is CASSGLGQGSGELFF. DNA of the CDR3: TGTGCCAGCAGTGGGCTGGGACAGGGGAGCGGGGAGCTGTTTTTT.

The rearrangement joins TRBV9 to TRBJ2-3; TRBD2 matches 10 bases. The germline gives CDR1 SGDLS, CDR2 YYNGEE. V shed 4 bases, J shed 2 bases, and the junction held 4 bases outside the gene matches. This CDR3 has 15 residues. The CDR3 region has the DNA TGTGCCAGCAGCTACGGACTAGCGGACACAGATACGCAGTATTTT. Protein sequence: CASSYGLADTDTQYF.

The genes are TRBV10-3 and TRBJ1-6; a weak D match, TRBD1 (6 bases). The CDR3 is 14 residues long. Per the germline V gene, CDR1 is ENHRY and CDR2 is SYGVKD. V was cut by 3 bases and J by 8 bases, with 11 bases left in between. CDR3 amino acids: CAISDRQDYSPLHF. CDR3 in DNA: TGTGCCATCAGTGACCGACAGGATTATTCACCCCTCCACTTT.

The J gene is TRBJ1-2, the V gene TRBV7-2; no clear D gene. In germline, CDR1 is SGHTA, CDR2 FQGNSA. The CDR3 is 13 amino acids. The V end was cut by 1 base, the J end by 4 bases, with 7 bases between. CDR3 sequence reads: CASSLGQSYGYTF. CDR3 bases: TGTGCCAGCAGCTTAGGGCAGAGCTATGGCTACACCTTC. Complete variable domain (other parts from reference TRBV7-2 and TRBJ1-2): GAGVSQSPSNKVTEKGKDVELRCDPISGHTALYWYRQSLGQGLEFLIYFQGNSAPDKSGLPSDRFSAERTGGSVSTLTIQRTQQEDSAVYLCASSLGQSYGYTFGSGTRLTVV.

V is TRBV5-6 and J is TRBJ1-2; 7 positions match TRBD1. This CDR3 region has 16 residues. The J segment lost 3 bases and the V segment lost 2 bases, leaving 10 bases of the junction unmatched. CDR1 is SGHDT, CDR2 YYEEEE, per germline. CDR3 protein: CASSFGGQPYHYGYTF. CDR3 bases: TGTGCCAGCAGCTTCGGGGGACAGCCTTACCACTATGGCTACACCTTC.

The chain combines TRBV27 with TRBJ2-7; 12 bases match TRBD2. Germline V gene lookup returns CDR1 MNHEY and CDR2 SMNVEV (reference sequence). The CDR3 is 16 residues long. V lost 5 bases and J lost 5; bases outside the gene matches: 10. The CDR3 bases are TGTGCCAGCAGTCAACTAGCGGGAGGACGGGCTAACGAGCAGTACTTC. Its protein product is CASSQLAGGRANEQYF.

This clonotype was observed at least ten times. The chain has TRBV28 and TRBJ2-1; the D is unclear. Trimming cost V 6 bases and J 7 bases, with 16 bases left between them. The CDR3 covers 14 residues. Germline loops: CDR1 MDHEN, CDR2 SYDVKM. The CDR3, as DNA: TGTGCCAGCAGCCCTCCTCGGACGCCTAATGAGCAGTTCTTC. Amino acid sequence: CASSPPRTPNEQFF.

The chain joins TRBV5-1 to TRBJ1-2; 9 bases match TRBD1. Germline loops: CDR1 SGHRS, CDR2 YFSETQ. The CDR3 consists of 12 residues. Trimming at V came to 7 bases and at J to 11 bases, leaving 9 bases not matched to a gene. The CDR3 DNA reads as TGCGCCAGCTACCGGGACAGGGATGAGTACACCTTC. Its translation: CASYRDRDEYTF.

This sequence joins TRBV5-6 and TRBJ2-1; TRBD1 aligns across 10 bases. Germline values: CDR1 SGHDT, CDR2 YYEEEE. Trimming took 4 bases from V and 6 from J; bases not matched to a gene: 7. The length of the CDR3 is 15 residues. The CDR3 nucleotides are TGTGCCAGCAGCAGCCGGGACAGGGGACCCAATGAGCAGTTCTTC. This codes for CASSSRDRGPNEQFF.

This clonotype was seen more than once but under ten times. The V and J genes are TRBV29-1 and TRBJ2-6; 10 bases are a match to TRBD1. The V gene end was trimmed by 6 bases and the J gene end by 2 bases; junction bases not matched to a gene: 4. This CDR3 is built from 15 residues. CDR1 SQVTM and CDR2 ANQGSEA come from the germline V gene. The CDR3 nucleotides read TGCAGCGTAGGCGGACAGGGGGCTGGGGCCAACGTCCTGACTTTC. As protein: CSVGGQGAGANVLTF. The complete variable domain, with remaining parts taken from reference TRBV29-1 and TRBJ2-6, reads SAVISQKPSRDICQRGTSLTIQCQVDSQVTMMFWYRQQPGQSLTLIATANQGSEATYESGFVIDKFPISRPNLTFSTLTVSNMSPEDSSIYLCSVGGQGAGANVLTFGAGSRLTVL.